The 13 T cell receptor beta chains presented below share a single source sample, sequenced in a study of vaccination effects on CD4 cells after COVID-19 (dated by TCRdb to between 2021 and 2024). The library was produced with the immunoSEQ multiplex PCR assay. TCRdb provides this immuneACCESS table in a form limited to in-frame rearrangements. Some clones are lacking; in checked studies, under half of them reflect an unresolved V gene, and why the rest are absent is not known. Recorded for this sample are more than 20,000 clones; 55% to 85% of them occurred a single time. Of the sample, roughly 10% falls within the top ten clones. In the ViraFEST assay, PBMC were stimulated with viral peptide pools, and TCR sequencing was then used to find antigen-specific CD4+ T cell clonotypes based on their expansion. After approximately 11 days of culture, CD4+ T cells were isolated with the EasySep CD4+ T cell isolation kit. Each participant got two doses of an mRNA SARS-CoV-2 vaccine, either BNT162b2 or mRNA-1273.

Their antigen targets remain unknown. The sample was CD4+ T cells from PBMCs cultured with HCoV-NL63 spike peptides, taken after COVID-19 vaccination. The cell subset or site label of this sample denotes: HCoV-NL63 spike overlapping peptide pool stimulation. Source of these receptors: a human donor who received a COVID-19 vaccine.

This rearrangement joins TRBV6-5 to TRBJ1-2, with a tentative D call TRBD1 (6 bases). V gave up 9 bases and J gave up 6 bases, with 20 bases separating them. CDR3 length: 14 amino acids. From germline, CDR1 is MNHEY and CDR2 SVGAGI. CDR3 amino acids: CASNRGAGSNGYTF. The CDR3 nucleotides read TGTGCCAGTAATAGGGGGGCAGGGTCAAATGGCTACACCTTC.

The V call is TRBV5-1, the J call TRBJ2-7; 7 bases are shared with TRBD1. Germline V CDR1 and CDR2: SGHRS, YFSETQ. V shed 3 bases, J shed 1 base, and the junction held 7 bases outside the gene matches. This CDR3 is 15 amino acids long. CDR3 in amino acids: CASSSRQGESYEQYF. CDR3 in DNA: TGCGCCAGCAGCTCCCGACAGGGTGAGTCCTACGAGCAGTACTTC.

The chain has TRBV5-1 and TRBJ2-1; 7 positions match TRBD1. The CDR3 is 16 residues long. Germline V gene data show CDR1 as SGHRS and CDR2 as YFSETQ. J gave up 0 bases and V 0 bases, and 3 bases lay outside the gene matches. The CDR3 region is CASSLVAGGSYNEQFF. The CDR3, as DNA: TGCGCCAGCAGCTTGGTTGCAGGGGGCTCCTACAATGAGCAGTTCTTC.

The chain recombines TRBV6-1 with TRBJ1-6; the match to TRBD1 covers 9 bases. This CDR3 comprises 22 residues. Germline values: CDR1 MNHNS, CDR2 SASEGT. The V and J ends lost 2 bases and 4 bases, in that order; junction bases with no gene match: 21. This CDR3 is CASSEPGQGEGGSLVYNSPLHF. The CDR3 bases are TGTGCCAGCAGTGAACCGGGACAGGGAGAGGGAGGATCCCTTGTATATAATTCACCCCTCCACTTT.

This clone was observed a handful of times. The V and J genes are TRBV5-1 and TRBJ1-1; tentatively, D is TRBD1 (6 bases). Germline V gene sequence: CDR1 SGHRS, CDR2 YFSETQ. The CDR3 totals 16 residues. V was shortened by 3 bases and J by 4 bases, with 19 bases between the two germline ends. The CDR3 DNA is TGCGCCAGCAGCTGGGGGGACACCCGGGCTAGCACTGAAGCTTTCTTT. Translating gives CASSWGDTRASTEAFF.

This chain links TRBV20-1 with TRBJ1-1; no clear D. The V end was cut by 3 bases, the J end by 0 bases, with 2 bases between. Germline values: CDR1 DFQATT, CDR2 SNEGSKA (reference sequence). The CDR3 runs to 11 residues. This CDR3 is CSARVNTEAFF. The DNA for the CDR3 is TGCAGTGCTAGGGTGAACACTGAAGCTTTCTTT.

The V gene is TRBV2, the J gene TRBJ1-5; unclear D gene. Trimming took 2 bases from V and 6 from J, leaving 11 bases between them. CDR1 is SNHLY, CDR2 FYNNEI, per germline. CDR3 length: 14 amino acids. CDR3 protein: CASSERVGRQPQHF. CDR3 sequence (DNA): TGTGCCAGCAGTGAACGGGTCGGGCGTCAGCCCCAGCATTTT.

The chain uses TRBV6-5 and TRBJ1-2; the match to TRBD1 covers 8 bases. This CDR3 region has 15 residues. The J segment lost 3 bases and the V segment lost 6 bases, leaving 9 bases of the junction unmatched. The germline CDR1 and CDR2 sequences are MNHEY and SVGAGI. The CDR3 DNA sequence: TGTGCCAGCAGGGAGACAGGGGCGGGGTACTATGGCTACACCTTC. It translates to CASRETGAGYYGYTF.

The CDR3 nucleotides are TGTGCCTGGAGTGCCCAGGGTACGGGCGAGCAGTACTTC. It yields the protein CAWSAQGTGEQYF. The rearrangement joins TRBV30 to TRBJ2-7; D might be TRBD1 (5 bases). CDR1 and CDR2 (germline): GTSNPN, SVGIG (reference sequence). V dropped 1 base and J dropped 6 bases, with 13 bases sitting between them. The CDR3 has 13 amino acids. Variable domain in full (rest from reference TRBV30 and TRBJ2-7): SQTIHQWPATLVQPVGSPLSLECTVEGTSNPNLYWYRQAAGRGLQLLFYSVGIGQISSEVPQNLSASRPQDRQFILSSKKLLLSDSGFYLCAWSAQGTGEQYFGPGTRLTVT.

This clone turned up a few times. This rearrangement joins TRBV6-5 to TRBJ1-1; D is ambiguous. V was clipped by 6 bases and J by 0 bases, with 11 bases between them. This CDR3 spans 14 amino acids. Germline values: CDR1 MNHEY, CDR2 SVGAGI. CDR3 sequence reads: CASSKGVLNTEAFF. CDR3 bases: TGTGCCAGCAGCAAGGGTGTCCTGAACACTGAAGCTTTCTTT.

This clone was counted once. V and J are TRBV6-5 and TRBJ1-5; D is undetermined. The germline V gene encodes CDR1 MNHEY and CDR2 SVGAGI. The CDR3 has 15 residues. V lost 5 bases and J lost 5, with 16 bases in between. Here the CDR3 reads CASSRVRGNDQPQHF. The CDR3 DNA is TGTGCCAGCAGTCGGGTCAGAGGAAACGATCAGCCCCAGCATTTT.

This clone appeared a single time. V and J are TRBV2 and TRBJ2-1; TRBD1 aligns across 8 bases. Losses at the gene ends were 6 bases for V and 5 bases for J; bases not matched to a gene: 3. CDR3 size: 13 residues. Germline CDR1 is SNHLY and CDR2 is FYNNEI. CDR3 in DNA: TGTGCCAGCAGCGGGACAGGAGACAATGAGCAGTTCTTC. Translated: CASSGTGDNEQFF.

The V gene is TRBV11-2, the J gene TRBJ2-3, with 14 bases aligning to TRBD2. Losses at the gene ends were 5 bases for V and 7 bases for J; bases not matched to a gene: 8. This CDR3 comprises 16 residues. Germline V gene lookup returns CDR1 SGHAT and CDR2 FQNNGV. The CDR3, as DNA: TGTGCCAGCAGCATGGGACTAGCGGGAGCCCCGAATACGCAGTATTTT. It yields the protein CASSMGLAGAPNTQYF.